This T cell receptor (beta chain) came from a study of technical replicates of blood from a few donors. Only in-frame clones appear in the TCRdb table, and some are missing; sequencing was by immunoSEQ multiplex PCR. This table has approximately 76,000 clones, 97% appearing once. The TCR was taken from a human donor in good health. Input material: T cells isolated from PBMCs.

The CDR3 DNA reads TGTGCCAGCAATGGACAGCCGCAGTTCTTC. Its protein product is CASNGQPQFF. This sequence joins TRBV2 and TRBJ2-1; maybe TRBD1 (6 bases). The CDR3 loop spans 10 amino acids. The V end lost 7 bases, the J end lost 12 bases, and 10 bases lay between the germline ends. The V gene's germline CDR1 is SNHLY and CDR2 FYNNEI. The full variable domain, with the rest looked up from reference TRBV2 and TRBJ2-1, is EPEVTQTPSHQVTQMGQEVILRCVPISNHLYFYWYRQILGQKVEFLVSFYNNEISEKSEIFDDQFSVERPDGSNFTLKIRSTKLEDSAMYFCASNGQPQFFGPGTRLTVL.